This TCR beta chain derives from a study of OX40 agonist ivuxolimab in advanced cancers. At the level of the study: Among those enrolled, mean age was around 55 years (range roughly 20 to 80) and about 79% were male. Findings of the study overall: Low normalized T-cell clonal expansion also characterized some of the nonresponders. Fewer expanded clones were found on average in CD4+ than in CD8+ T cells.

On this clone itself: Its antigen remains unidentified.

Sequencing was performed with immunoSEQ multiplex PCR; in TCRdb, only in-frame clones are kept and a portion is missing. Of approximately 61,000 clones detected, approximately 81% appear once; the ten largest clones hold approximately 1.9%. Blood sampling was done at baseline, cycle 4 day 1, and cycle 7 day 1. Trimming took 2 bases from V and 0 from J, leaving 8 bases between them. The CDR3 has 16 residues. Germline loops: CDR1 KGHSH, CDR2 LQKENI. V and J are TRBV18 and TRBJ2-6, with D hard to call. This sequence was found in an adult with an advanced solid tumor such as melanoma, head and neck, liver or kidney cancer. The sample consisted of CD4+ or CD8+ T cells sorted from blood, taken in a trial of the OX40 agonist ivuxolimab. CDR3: CASSPVIYSGANVLTF. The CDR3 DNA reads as TGTGCCAGCTCACCAGTCATTTACTCTGGGGCCAACGTCCTGACTTTC.